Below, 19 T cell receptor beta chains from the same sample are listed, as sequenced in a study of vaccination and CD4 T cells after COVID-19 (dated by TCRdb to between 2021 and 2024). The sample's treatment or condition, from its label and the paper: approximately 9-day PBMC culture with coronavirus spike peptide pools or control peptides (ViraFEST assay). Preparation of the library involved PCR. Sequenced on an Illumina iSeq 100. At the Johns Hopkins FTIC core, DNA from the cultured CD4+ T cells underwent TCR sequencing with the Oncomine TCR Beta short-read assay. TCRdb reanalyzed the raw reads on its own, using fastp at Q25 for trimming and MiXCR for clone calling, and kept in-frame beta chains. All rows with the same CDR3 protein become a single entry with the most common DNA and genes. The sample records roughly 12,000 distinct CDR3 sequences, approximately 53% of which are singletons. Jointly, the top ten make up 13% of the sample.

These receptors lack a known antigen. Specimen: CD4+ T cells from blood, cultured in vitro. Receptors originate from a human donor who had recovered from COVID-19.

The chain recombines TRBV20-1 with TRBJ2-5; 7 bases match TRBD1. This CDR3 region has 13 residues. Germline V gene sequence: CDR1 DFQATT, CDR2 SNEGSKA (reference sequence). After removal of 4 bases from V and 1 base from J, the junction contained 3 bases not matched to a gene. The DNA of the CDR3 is TGCAGTGCTACGGGACAGCTCCAAGAGACCCAGTACTTC. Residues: CSATGQLQETQYF.

The CDR3 loop is CASTPGEANNQPQHF. CDR3 coding DNA: TGTGCCAGTACCCCGGGAGAGGCTAACAATCAGCCCCAGCATTTT. The chain joins TRBV19 to TRBJ1-5; D gene uncertain. The CDR3 is 15 amino acids. The V end lost 7 bases, the J end lost 3 bases, and 16 bases lay between the germline ends. Looked up from germline, CDR1 is LNHDA and CDR2 is SQIVND (reference sequence).

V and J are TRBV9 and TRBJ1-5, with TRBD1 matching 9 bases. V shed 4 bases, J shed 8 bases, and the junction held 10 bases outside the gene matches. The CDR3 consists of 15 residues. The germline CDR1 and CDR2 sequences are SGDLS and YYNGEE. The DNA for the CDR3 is TGTGCCAGCAGCCCGAACCGGGACAGGGTAGAGCCCCAGCATTTT. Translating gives CASSPNRDRVEPQHF.

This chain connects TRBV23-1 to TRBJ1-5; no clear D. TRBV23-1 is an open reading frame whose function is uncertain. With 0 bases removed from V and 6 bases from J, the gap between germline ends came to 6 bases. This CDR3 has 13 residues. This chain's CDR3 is CASSQSRGQPQHF. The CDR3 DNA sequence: TGCGCCAGCAGTCAATCGCGAGGTCAGCCCCAGCATTTT.

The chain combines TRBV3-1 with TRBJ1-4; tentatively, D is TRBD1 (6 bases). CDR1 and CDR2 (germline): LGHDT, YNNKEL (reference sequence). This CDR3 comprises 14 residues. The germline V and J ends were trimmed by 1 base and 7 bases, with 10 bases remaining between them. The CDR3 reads CASSQVVDSEKLFF. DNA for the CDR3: TGTGCCAGCAGCCAAGTGGTGGACAGTGAAAAACTGTTTTTT.

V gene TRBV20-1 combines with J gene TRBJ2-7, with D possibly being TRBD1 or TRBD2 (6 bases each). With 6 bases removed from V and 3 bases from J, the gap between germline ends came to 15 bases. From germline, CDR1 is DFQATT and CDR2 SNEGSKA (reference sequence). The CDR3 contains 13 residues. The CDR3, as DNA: TGCAGTGCGGAGGGGGATTCCCTCTACGAGCAGTACTTC. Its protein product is CSAEGDSLYEQYF.

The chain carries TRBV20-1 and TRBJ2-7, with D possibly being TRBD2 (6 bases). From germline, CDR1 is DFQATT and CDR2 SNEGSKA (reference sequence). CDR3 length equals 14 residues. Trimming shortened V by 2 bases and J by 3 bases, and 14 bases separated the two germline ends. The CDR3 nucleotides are TGCAGTGCTAGAAGACTAGGTGGAGGCTACGAGCAGTACTTC. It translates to CSARRLGGGYEQYF.

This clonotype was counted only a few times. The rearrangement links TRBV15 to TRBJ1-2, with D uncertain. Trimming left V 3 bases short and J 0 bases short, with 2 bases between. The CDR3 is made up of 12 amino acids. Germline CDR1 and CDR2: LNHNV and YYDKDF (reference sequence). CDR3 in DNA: TGTGCCACCAGCAGCGCTAACTATGGCTACACCTTC. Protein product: CATSSANYGYTF.

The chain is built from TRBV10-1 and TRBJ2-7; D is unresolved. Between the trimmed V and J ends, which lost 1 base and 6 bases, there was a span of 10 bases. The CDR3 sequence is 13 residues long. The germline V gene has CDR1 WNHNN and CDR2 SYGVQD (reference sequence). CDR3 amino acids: CASSEYPGGEQYF. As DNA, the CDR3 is TGCGCCAGCAGTGAGTATCCCGGTGGCGAGCAGTACTTC.

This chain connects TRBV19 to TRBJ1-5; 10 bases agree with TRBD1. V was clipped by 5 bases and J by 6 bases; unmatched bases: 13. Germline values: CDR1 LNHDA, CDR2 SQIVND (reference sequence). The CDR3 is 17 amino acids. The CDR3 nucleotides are TGTGCCAGTAGTCGGAGACAGGGGGCAACTGTAGGTCAGCCCCAGCATTTT. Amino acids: CASSRRQGATVGQPQHF.

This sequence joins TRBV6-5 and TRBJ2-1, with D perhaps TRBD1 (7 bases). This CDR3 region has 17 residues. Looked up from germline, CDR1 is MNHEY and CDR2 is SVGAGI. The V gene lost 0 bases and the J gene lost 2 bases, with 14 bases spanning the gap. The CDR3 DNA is TGTGCCAGCAGTTACTCCCTTCAGGGGGGCGCCTACAATGAGCAGTTCTTC. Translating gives CASSYSLQGGAYNEQFF.

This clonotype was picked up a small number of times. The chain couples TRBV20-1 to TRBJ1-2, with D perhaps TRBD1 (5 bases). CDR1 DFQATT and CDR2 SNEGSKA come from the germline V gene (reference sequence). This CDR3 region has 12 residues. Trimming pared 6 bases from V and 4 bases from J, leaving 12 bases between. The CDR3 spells CSAYTGGYGYTF. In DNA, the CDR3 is TGCAGTGCCTATACAGGTGGCTATGGCTACACCTTC.

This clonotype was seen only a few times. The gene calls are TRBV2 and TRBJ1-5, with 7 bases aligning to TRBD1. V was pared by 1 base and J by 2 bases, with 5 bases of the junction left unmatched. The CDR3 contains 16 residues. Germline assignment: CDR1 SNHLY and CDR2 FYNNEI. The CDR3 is CASSEEGGWGNQPQHF. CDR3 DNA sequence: TGTGCCAGCAGTGAAGAAGGGGGCTGGGGCAATCAGCCCCAGCATTTT.

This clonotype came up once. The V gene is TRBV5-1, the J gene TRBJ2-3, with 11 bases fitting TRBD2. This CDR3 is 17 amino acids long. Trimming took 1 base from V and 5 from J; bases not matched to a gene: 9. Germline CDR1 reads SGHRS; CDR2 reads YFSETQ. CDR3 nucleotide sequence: TGCGCCAGCAGCTTGCCTCTAGCGGGAGGAGTGAAAGATACGCAGTATTTT. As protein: CASSLPLAGGVKDTQYF.

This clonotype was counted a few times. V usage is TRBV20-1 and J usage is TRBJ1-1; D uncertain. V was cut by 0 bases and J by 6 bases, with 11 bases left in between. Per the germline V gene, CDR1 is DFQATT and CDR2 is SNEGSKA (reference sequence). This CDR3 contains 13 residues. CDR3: CSARDPLVAEAFF. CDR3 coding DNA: TGCAGTGCTAGAGACCCCCTGGTCGCTGAAGCTTTCTTT.

The CDR3 coding sequence is TGTGCCAGCAGCCGGGACGGAACCTATGGCTACACCTTC. Amino acid sequence: CASSRDGTYGYTF. J is TRBJ1-2 and V is TRBV7-2; TRBD1 might be the D (5 bases). Trimming left V 5 bases short and J 4 bases short, with 11 bases between. CDR1 is SGHTA, CDR2 FQGNSA, per germline. The CDR3 extends over 13 amino acids. Drawing the rest from reference TRBV7-2 and TRBJ1-2, the complete variable domain is GAGVSQSPSNKVTEKGKDVELRCDPISGHTALYWYRQSLGQGLEFLIYFQGNSAPDKSGLPSDRFSAERTGGSVSTLTIQRTQQEDSAVYLCASSRDGTYGYTFGSGTRLTVV.

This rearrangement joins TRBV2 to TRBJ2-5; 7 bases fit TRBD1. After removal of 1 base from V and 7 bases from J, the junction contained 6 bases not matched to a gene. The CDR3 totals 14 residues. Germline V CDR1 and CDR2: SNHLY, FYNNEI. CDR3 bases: TGTGCCAGCAGTGAAGGAGACAGGGTCGGGACCCAGTACTTC. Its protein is CASSEGDRVGTQYF.

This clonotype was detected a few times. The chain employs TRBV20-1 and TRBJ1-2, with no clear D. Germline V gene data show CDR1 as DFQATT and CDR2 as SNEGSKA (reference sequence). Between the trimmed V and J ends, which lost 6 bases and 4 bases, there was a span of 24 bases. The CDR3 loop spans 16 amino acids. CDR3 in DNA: TGCAGTGCGACAATGCCCGGCCGGTTACGGGGCTATGGCTACACCTTC. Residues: CSATMPGRLRGYGYTF.

Written as DNA, the CDR3 is TGTGCCATCAGTGAGGACACAACTAATGAAAAACTGTTTTTT. It specifies CAISEDTTNEKLFF. V usage is TRBV10-3 and J usage is TRBJ1-4; D is ambiguous. The CDR3 spans 14 residues. V lost 2 bases to trimming and J lost 0 bases, with 4 bases between them. Germline CDR1 ENHRY, CDR2 SYGVKD.